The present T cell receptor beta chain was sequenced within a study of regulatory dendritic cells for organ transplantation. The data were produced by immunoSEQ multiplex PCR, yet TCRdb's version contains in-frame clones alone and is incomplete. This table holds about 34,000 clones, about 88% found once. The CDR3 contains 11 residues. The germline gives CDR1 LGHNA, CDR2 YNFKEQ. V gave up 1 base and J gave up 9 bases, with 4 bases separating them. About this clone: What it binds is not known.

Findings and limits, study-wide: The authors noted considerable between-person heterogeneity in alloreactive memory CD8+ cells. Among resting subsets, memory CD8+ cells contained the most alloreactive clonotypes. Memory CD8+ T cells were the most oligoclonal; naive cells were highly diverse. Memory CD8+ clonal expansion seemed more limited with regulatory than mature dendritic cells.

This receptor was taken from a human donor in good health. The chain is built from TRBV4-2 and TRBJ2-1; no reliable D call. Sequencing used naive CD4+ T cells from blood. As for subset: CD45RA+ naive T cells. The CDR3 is CASSQVGEQFF. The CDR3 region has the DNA TGTGCCAGCAGCCAAGTCGGTGAGCAGTTCTTC.